Below are 3 T cell receptor beta chains sequenced from a single sample in a study of T cell responses to AZD1222 COVID-19 vaccine. Profiled with immunoSEQ multiplex PCR; TCRdb holds only in-frame clones, not every one. The sample has some 120,000 clones, about 90% seen once. The sample in question was peripheral blood, obtained on day 0 of AZD1222 vaccination. The receptors were sampled from an adult in good health.

V is TRBV7-9 and J is TRBJ1-1; D might be TRBD1 (6 bases). The CDR3 runs to 14 residues. Trimming shortened V by 4 bases and J by 4 bases, and 13 bases separated the two germline ends. Germline assignment: CDR1 SEHNR and CDR2 FQNEAQ (reference sequence). The CDR3 DNA reads as TGTGCCAGCAGCTCCGGCGGGGGGCTCACTGAAGCTTTCTTT. Protein: CASSSGGGLTEAFF.

The chain employs TRBV5-1 and TRBJ2-2; D not certain. V was shortened by 0 bases and J by 6 bases, with 9 bases between the two germline ends. This CDR3 spans 14 amino acids. Germline CDR1 reads SGHRS; CDR2 reads YFSETQ. CDR3 coding DNA: TGCGCCAGCAGCTTGGTAGGGATCCCCGGGGAGCTGTTTTTT. Translating it yields CASSLVGIPGELFF.

This clone has a single count. CDR3 coding DNA: TGTGCCACCAGTGATCCGGGACGGGAAGCTTTCTTT. It codes for CATSDPGREAFF. The chain carries TRBV24-1 and TRBJ1-1; a weak D match, TRBD1 (5 bases). The V end was cut by 3 bases, the J end by 8 bases, with 9 bases between. Germline V gene data show CDR1 as KGHDR and CDR2 as SFDVKD. The CDR3 loop spans 12 amino acids.